This record looks at one TCR beta chain sequence and its context. Its antigen is not identified. The length of the CDR3 is 18 residues. CDR1 is MGHRA and CDR2 is YSYEKL in the germline V gene. V dropped 1 base and J dropped 7; count of bases not matched to a gene: 13. TCRdb's table, derived via immunoSEQ multiplex PCR, lists solely in-frame clones and lacks some. This sample yields some 170,000 clones, of which around 94% are seen a single time; approximately 1% belongs to the top ten. The data originate from a study of T cell responses to AZD1222 COVID-19 vaccine. Study-wide results and limits: Baseline seropositives among AZD1222 recipients totaled only six. Spike-specific TCR breadth and depth were elevated following two AZD1222 doses. Repertoire collection took place solely once the T cell response had peaked.

The chain recombines TRBV4-1 with TRBJ1-6; 7 nucleotides match TRBD1. The sample here was peripheral blood, taken on day 0 of AZD1222 vaccination. This clonotype was sampled from an adult in good health. CDR3 coding DNA: TGCGCCAGCAGCCAAGCACTTCTCGGACAGGCGGTGAATTCACCCCTCCACTTT. Translated: CASSQALLGQAVNSPLHF.